Included here is one TCR beta chain sequence, with context. Authors' processing steps: Amplification from reference gene primers served as the basis for estimated nucleated cell counts. Profiling relied on immunoSEQ multiplex PCR, and the TCRdb table lists in-frame clones only, not all of them. The V and J calls and clone size are taken from that table; D and trimming were inferred from the DNA. The sample holds roughly 500,000 clones, about 88% seen once. The germline gives CDR1 SGHNT, CDR2 YENEEA. The CDR3 loop spans 14 amino acids. Trimming took off 5 bases at V and 4 bases at J, with 15 bases between the two ends. The data originate from a study of blood T cell repertoires in COVID-19. Seattle patients were enrolled during active infection and followed longitudinally.

Sequences were obtained from peripheral blood. This receptor was identified in a man aged 18 to 29 with COVID-19, enrolled during active disease. The chain carries TRBV11-3 and TRBJ2-7; D may be TRBD2 (6 bases). CDR3 sequence: CASSPPAGWYEQYF. The CDR3 nucleotides are TGTGCCAGCAGCCCCCCAGCGGGTTGGTACGAGCAGTACTTC.